Following are 2 T cell receptor beta chains from one sample sequenced in a study of beta chain features in type 1 diabetes. What was sequenced were expressed TCRB transcripts, since all of the isolated RNA had been reverse transcribed. Libraries were prepared by immunoSEQ multiplex PCR; TCRdb keeps only in-frame clonotypes and omits some of them. This sample yields 400,000 to 550,000 clones, of which about an eighth are seen a single time; around 0.05% belongs to the top ten. Sequenced input: naive CD4+ T cells from blood. The receptors derive from a woman under 30 in good health.

This sequence joins TRBV7-9 and TRBJ2-2; D uncertain. CDR1 and CDR2 from the germline V gene are SEHNR and FQNEAQ (reference sequence). The CDR3 runs to 10 residues. Trimming stripped 8 bases from V and 8 bases from J, with 6 bases between. The CDR3 DNA sequence: TGTGCCAGCGGCCTGGGGGAGCTGTTTTTT. As protein: CASGLGELFF.

Only a few counts were recorded for this clone. J is TRBJ2-1 and V is TRBV19; D gene ambiguous. Germline V CDR1 and CDR2: LNHDA, SQIVND (reference sequence). V shed 3 bases and J shed 4 bases, with 13 bases lying between them. The CDR3 loop spans 15 amino acids. CDR3 sequence (DNA): TGTGCCAGTAGTATTTCCGAGTTTTTATACAATGAGCAGTTCTTC. Translation gives CASSISEFLYNEQFF.